The rows below give T cell receptor beta chains drawn from one sample of a study of CD8 T cells in Susac syndrome. Each CDR3 protein is one row after TCRdb ran MiXCR on the immunoSEQ multiplex PCR reads. The sample contains roughly 140,000 distinct CDR3 sequences, approximately 93% of which appear only once. Source material: CD8+ T cells from PBMCs. These TCRs come from a human donor in good health. The CDR3 runs from the conserved cysteine through the conserved F or W. The D gene is left open where the match is weak. Rows may omit the clone size; those that give it use once, few, many or a size class.

V gene	J gene	D gene	clone size	CDR3 DNA	CDR3 protein
TRBV29-1	TRBJ2-7	NA	NA	TGCAGCGTTGCGACACCTTCCTACGAGCAGTACTTC	CSVATPSYEQYF
TRBV29-1	TRBJ1-1	NA	NA	TGCAGTACCCCTCAAACTCAGGTCAGCAATGAAGCTTTCTTT	CSTPQTQVSNEAFF
TRBV13	TRBJ2-1	NA	NA	TGTGCCAGCAGCCCCCAAGGACACGTCTCCTACAATGAGCAGTTCTTC	CASSPQGHVSYNEQFF
TRBV25-1	TRBJ2-2	TRBD1	NA	TGTGCCAGCAAGGGGCAGGGGGCGGCCGGGGAGCTGTTTTTT	CASKGQGAAGELFF
TRBV28	TRBJ2-3	TRBD1	NA	TGTGCCAGCAGCTACAGGGGGCGTAAAGATACGCAGTATTTT	CASSYRGRKDTQYF
TRBV6-5	TRBJ2-3	TRBD2	NA	TGTGCCAGCAGCCTAGCGGAAAGCACAGATACGCAGTATTTT	CASSLAESTDTQYF
TRBV7-9	TRBJ2-1	NA	NA	TGTGCCAGCAGCTTATTTCGGAGCTCCTCTTACAATGAGCAGTTCTTC	CASSLFRSSSYNEQFF
TRBV29-1	TRBJ1-2	NA	NA	TGCAGCGTTGAAGTCAGGCGTGATGGCTACACCTTC	CSVEVRRDGYTF
TRBV7-9	TRBJ2-7	NA	once	TGTGCCAGCACCCCGGGGTCTGGCAGCTCCTACGAGCAGTACTTC	CASTPGSGSSYEQYF
TRBV7-9	TRBJ2-1	NA	NA	TGTGCCAGCAGCTTAGCGTTCAACAATGAGCAGTTCTTC	CASSLAFNNEQFF
TRBV27	TRBJ2-2	NA	NA	TGTGCCAGCAGTTTATCGCCTGATCCGGGACTCTCCACCGGGGAGCTGTTTTTT	CASSLSPDPGLSTGELFF
TRBV29-1	TRBJ2-1	NA	once	TGCAGCGGTGGGGGGAGGGGGAACTACAATGAGCAGTTCTTC	CSGGGRGNYNEQFF
TRBV29-1	TRBJ2-6	TRBD1	NA	TGCAGCGCCGGGGACAGGGGGCCTTTTTCTGGGGCCAACGTCCTGACTTTC	CSAGDRGPFSGANVLTF
TRBV27	TRBJ2-4	NA	NA	TGTGCCAGCAGTTTTTCTGGGGAAGGGGGCAAAAACATTCAGTACTTC	CASSFSGEGGKNIQYF
TRBV20-1	TRBJ2-1	NA	NA	TGCAGTGCTACTCTACTAGGTTTCCTCTCGAATGAGCAGTTCTTC	CSATLLGFLSNEQFF
TRBV20-1	TRBJ2-7	TRBD2	NA	TGCAGTGCGTGGACTAGCGGATACTACGAGCAGTACTTC	CSAWTSGYYEQYF
TRBV19	TRBJ2-3	NA	few	TGTGCCAGTAGTATGGGTACCGATACGCAGTATTTT	CASSMGTDTQYF
TRBV9	TRBJ2-3	NA	NA	TGTGCCAGCAGCCCGTCGGGCCTCACGGTGGGAGATACGCAGTATTTT	CASSPSGLTVGDTQYF
TRBV28	TRBJ1-5	TRBD1	NA	TGTGCCAGCAGTTTGGCGACAGGGAATAGCAATCAGCCCCAGCATTTT	CASSLATGNSNQPQHF
TRBV20-1	TRBJ2-7	NA	once	TGCAGTGCTAGAGATGACGGGAGAAGGAATGGGGAGCAGTACTTC	CSARDDGRRNGEQYF
TRBV15	TRBJ2-3	NA	NA	TGTGCCACCAGCAGAGATGGGCTAGCGATTGCAGATACGCAGTATTTT	CATSRDGLAIADTQYF
TRBV4-1	TRBJ2-1	TRBD2	NA	TGCGCCAGCAGCCAGACTACGGGACTAACAAACAATGAGCAGTTCTTC	CASSQTTGLTNNEQFF
TRBV19	TRBJ2-7	TRBD2	NA	TGTGCCAGTAGTAACCGGGAGGGATACGAGCAGTACTTC	CASSNREGYEQYF
TRBV6-5	TRBJ2-5	TRBD2	NA	TGTGCCAGCAGTTGGACTAGCGGACAAGAGACCCAGTACTTC	CASSWTSGQETQYF
TRBV20-1	TRBJ2-7	TRBD1	NA	TGCAGTGCTAGAGAATGGACAGGCCGAGAGCAGTACTTC	CSAREWTGREQYF
TRBV30	TRBJ2-5	TRBD1	NA	TGTGCCTGGATCCCGGGACAGCTCAATCCCCAAGAGACCCAGTACTTC	CAWIPGQLNPQETQYF
TRBV20-1	TRBJ1-5	TRBD1	NA	TGCAGTGCCGACCGGGACAGTAATGGCAATCAGCCCCAGCATTTT	CSADRDSNGNQPQHF
TRBV15	TRBJ2-1	TRBD2	once	TGTGCCACCAGCCCTAGCGGGAAGAGCTCCTACAATGAGCAGTTCTTC	CATSPSGKSSYNEQFF
TRBV20-1	TRBJ2-7	TRBD1	NA	TGCAGTGAACGGACAGGGGTTGGCTCCTACGAGCAGTACTTC	CSERTGVGSYEQYF
TRBV9	TRBJ2-6	NA	NA	TGTGCCAGCAGCGTGCTATACTCTGGGGCCAACGTCCTGACTTTC	CASSVLYSGANVLTF
TRBV9	TRBJ2-5	NA	NA	TGTGCCAGCAGCATCCAGGACGGGACCCAGTACTTC	CASSIQDGTQYF
TRBV29-1	TRBJ2-7	TRBD1	NA	TGCAGCGTCTCACAGGGGTTAGTCGGCGAGCAGTACTTC	CSVSQGLVGEQYF
TRBV7-9	TRBJ2-1	NA	NA	TGTGCCAGCAGCTTCCACTTTGGTGAGCAGTTCTTC	CASSFHFGEQFF
TRBV7-9	TRBJ2-2	NA	NA	TGTGCCAGCGGGGTAGCATCCCTGGGCACCGGGGAGCTGTTTTTT	CASGVASLGTGELFF
TRBV29-1	TRBJ2-2	NA	NA	TGCAGCGCCGTTAGCACCGGGGAGCTGTTTTTT	CSAVSTGELFF
TRBV20-1	TRBJ2-7	NA	NA	TGCAGTGCTTTTAGCCGGGACGAGTACTCCTACGAGCAGTACTTC	CSAFSRDEYSYEQYF
TRBV29-1	TRBJ2-1	NA	NA	TGCAGCGTAGGTTTGGATGAGCAGTTCTTC	CSVGLDEQFF
TRBV7-2	TRBJ1-5	NA	NA	TGTGCCAGCAGCTTAGACAGCGGGGGCCAGCATTTT	CASSLDSGGQHF
TRBV20-1	TRBJ2-1	NA	NA	TGCAGTGCCCCTAACGTGGGGAGCTCCTACAATGAGCAGTTCTTC	CSAPNVGSSYNEQFF
TRBV4-3	TRBJ1-1	NA	NA	TGCGCCAGCAGCCACCTGACAGGACTGAACACTGAAGCTTTCTTT	CASSHLTGLNTEAFF
TRBV3-1	TRBJ2-2	NA	NA	TGTGCCAGCAGCCCCGGACTCTTAGCGAACACCGGGGAGCTGTTTTTT	CASSPGLLANTGELFF
TRBV27	TRBJ2-5	NA	NA	TGTGCCAGCAGTGGAGAACCTGGAAGTCAAGAGACCCAGTACTTC	CASSGEPGSQETQYF